Following are 32 T cell receptor beta chains from one sample sequenced in a study of CXCR3-negative and CXCR3-positive naive CD8 T cells. The TRB libraries of cDNA were built by UMI-labeled 5' RACE. After re-calling the 5' RACE reads, TCRdb lists one entry per CDR3 protein, DNA absent. Its clone listing holds nearly 90,000 distinct CDR3 sequences. Findings of the study overall: TRB CDR3s of CXCR3-positive naive cells were more hydrophobic than those of CXCR3-negative naive cells.

These receptors lack a known antigen. The sample taken for sequencing was naive CXCR3+ CD8+ T cells from blood. Stated subset: CD45RO-CCR7+CD27+CD95- naive CD8+ T cells expressing CXCR3 (TNR3+). The receptors originated from a human donor in good health. Some clones in this sample may be carry-over from other donors' samples.

This chain connects TRBV27 to TRBJ2-5; checking the TCRdb D call of TRBD1 is not possible without DNA. This CDR3 comprises 12 residues. Germline CDR1 is MNHEY and CDR2 is SMNVEV (reference sequence). The CDR3 region is CASSLGRGTQYF.

J is TRBJ2-5 and V is TRBV20-1; TCRdb lists TRBD1, though no DNA is available to test this call. The CDR3 covers 14 residues. Germline assignment: CDR1 DFQATT and CDR2 SNEGSKA (reference sequence). The CDR3 loop is CSADPRGLQETQYF.

V usage is TRBV20-1 and J usage is TRBJ2-1; TCRdb proposes TRBD2, but this gene call is untestable without DNA. This CDR3 has 13 residues. CDR1 DFQATT and CDR2 SNEGSKA come from the germline V gene (reference sequence). This CDR3 reads CSATGVRGVEQFF.

CDR3 in amino acids: CASSVGWQDGYGYTF. The chain carries TRBV9 and TRBJ1-2. CDR1 is SGDLS, CDR2 YYNGEE, per germline. This CDR3 is built from 15 residues. Full variable domain (outside the CDR3, taken from reference TRBV9 and TRBJ1-2): DSGVTQTPKHLITATGQRVTLRCSPRSGDLSVYWYQQSLDQGLQFLIQYYNGEERAKGNILERFSAQQFPDLHSELNLSSLELGDSALYFCASSVGWQDGYGYTFGSGTRLTVV.

The rearrangement uses TRBV12-3 or TRBV12-4 and TRBJ1-1. The CDR3 covers 13 residues. The CDR3 spells CASSLAWNTEAFF.

The gene calls are TRBV15 and TRBJ2-5; TCRdb names TRBD1, which stays unverified in the absence of DNA. The germline CDR1 and CDR2 sequences are LNHNV and YYDKDF (reference sequence). CDR3 length: 15 amino acids. The CDR3 loop is CATSADWGVGETQYF.

This sequence joins TRBV7-9 and TRBJ1-1. Germline V lookup: CDR1 SEHNR, CDR2 FQNEAQ (reference sequence). This CDR3 contains 14 residues. This chain's CDR3 is CASSTLFGPSEAFF. The full variable domain, completed using reference TRBV7-9 and TRBJ1-1, is DTGVSQNPRHKITKRGQNVTFRCDPISEHNRLYWYRQTLGQGPEFLTYFQNEAQLEKSRLLSDRFSAERPKGSFSTLEIQRTEQGDSAMYLCASSTLFGPSEAFFGQGTRLTVV.

V and J are TRBV30 and TRBJ2-6. Looked up from germline, CDR1 is GTSNPN and CDR2 is SVGIG (reference sequence). The CDR3 contains 13 residues. The CDR3 loop reads CAWSEVGANVLTF.

V and J are TRBV20-1 and TRBJ1-5. Germline V gives CDR1 DFQATT, CDR2 SNEGSKA (reference sequence). This CDR3 has 16 amino acids. CDR3 region: CSARDLGDMSNQPQHF.

V is TRBV28 and J is TRBJ1-1; the D call from TCRdb, TRBD1, cannot be confirmed without DNA. Germline V gene lookup returns CDR1 MDHEN and CDR2 SYDVKM. This CDR3 has 15 amino acids. This CDR3 is CASSLPQTGYTEAFF.

The gene calls are TRBV29-1 and TRBJ2-7; absent DNA, TCRdb's TRBD2 call cannot be checked. Per germline, CDR1 SQVTM and CDR2 ANQGSEA. The CDR3 contains 13 residues. The CDR3 here is CSVVALESYEQYF.

The chain joins TRBV6-5 to TRBJ2-6; the TCRdb call, TRBD2, lacks DNA for checking. Germline assignment: CDR1 MNHEY and CDR2 SVGAGI. The CDR3 runs 19 residues. The CDR3 loop reads CASSSPSSGNLPGANVLTF.

The chain carries TRBV29-1 and TRBJ2-7; TCRdb proposes TRBD1, but this gene call is untestable without DNA. CDR1 and CDR2 from the germline V gene are SQVTM and ANQGSEA. The CDR3 contains 13 residues. CDR3 in amino acids: CSVAQGSYYEQYF.

This chain uses TRBV29-1 with TRBJ2-2; checking the TCRdb D call of TRBD1 is not possible without DNA. This CDR3 has 15 residues. Germline V lookup: CDR1 SQVTM, CDR2 ANQGSEA. The CDR3 is CSVEESVRGSGELFF.

This sequence joins TRBV7-9 and TRBJ2-5. From germline, CDR1 is SEHNR and CDR2 FQNEAQ (reference sequence). The CDR3 covers 14 residues. The CDR3 reads CASSLERPQETQYF.

The J gene is TRBJ1-1, the V gene TRBV12-3 or TRBV12-4; without DNA, the TCRdb call of TRBD1 cannot be checked. The CDR3 has 15 residues. Here the CDR3 reads CASSFPRTGDTEAFF.

This chain uses TRBV7-6 with TRBJ2-5; TCRdb's assignment of TRBD1 cannot be checked, as there is no DNA. This CDR3 has 14 residues. Germline values: CDR1 SGHVS, CDR2 FNYEAQ. The CDR3 loop reads CASSSGGEVETQYF.

CDR3 amino acids: CASSQDPAGNSPLHF. The rearrangement links TRBV4-2 to TRBJ1-6. This CDR3 spans 15 amino acids. CDR1 and CDR2 from the germline V gene are LGHNA and YNFKEQ.

V is TRBV12-3 or TRBV12-4 and J is TRBJ2-7; the TCRdb call, TRBD1, lacks DNA for checking. CDR3 length: 12 residues. CDR3 protein: CATQVSGYEQYF.

V and J are TRBV20-1 and TRBJ1-6. The CDR3 is 16 residues long. Germline V gives CDR1 DFQATT, CDR2 SNEGSKA (reference sequence). CDR3 region: CSARDGEGSFNSPLHF.

The chain employs TRBV28 and TRBJ2-7; TCRdb calls TRBD2, which cannot be checked without DNA. The germline V gene encodes CDR1 MDHEN and CDR2 SYDVKM. This CDR3 is built from 17 residues. CDR3 loop: CASSLASLAGDSYEQYF.

The chain employs TRBV20-1 and TRBJ2-3; the D gene TCRdb calls, TRBD2, cannot be checked with no DNA. The germline gives CDR1 DFQATT, CDR2 SNEGSKA (reference sequence). The CDR3 has 20 residues. CDR3 sequence reads: CSARRGGLAGGPFRTDMQYF.

This sequence joins TRBV27 and TRBJ1-1. This CDR3 is 14 amino acids long. Looked up from germline, CDR1 is MNHEY and CDR2 is SMNVEV (reference sequence). CDR3 loop: CASRSIGWNTEAFF.

The chain is built from TRBV5-6 and TRBJ2-5. The germline gives CDR1 SGHDT, CDR2 YYEEEE. The CDR3 covers 17 residues. CDR3 protein: CASSLAVQRSSLQTQYF.

The rearrangement joins TRBV10-3 to TRBJ2-5; with no DNA, the TCRdb D assignment of TRBD1 cannot be verified. CDR1 is ENHRY, CDR2 SYGVKD, per germline. The CDR3 has 17 residues. This CDR3 is CAISEIDRGRTQETQYF.

This chain uses TRBV7-9 with TRBJ2-3; the D call from TCRdb, TRBD2, cannot be confirmed without DNA. The CDR3 spans 15 residues. CDR1 SEHNR and CDR2 FQNEAQ come from the germline V gene (reference sequence). CDR3 region: CASSPTSGRTDTQYF.

This chain joins TRBV28 and TRBJ2-5; with no DNA, the TCRdb D assignment of TRBD1 cannot be verified. The germline gives CDR1 MDHEN, CDR2 SYDVKM. The CDR3 has 16 amino acids. The CDR3 sequence is CASASYRDRPQETQYF.

V usage is TRBV28 and J usage is TRBJ2-3. CDR3 length: 16 residues. The V gene's germline CDR1 is MDHEN and CDR2 SYDVKM. The CDR3 protein is CASSLSEDLTKDTQYF.

The J gene is TRBJ2-7, the V gene TRBV6-5; TCRdb designates TRBD1, a call that cannot be tested without DNA. The CDR3 extends over 17 amino acids. In germline, CDR1 is MNHEY, CDR2 SVGAGI. The CDR3 reads CASSFRQGLHQPYEQYF.

The chain couples TRBV29-1 to TRBJ2-1; TCRdb selects TRBD1, and the lack of DNA leaves this call unchecked. This CDR3 comprises 12 residues. CDR1 and CDR2 from the germline V gene are SQVTM and ANQGSEA. This CDR3 reads CSARGQANEQFF.

CDR3 sequence reads: CASSLLDRGTEAFF. The V and J genes are TRBV7-3 and TRBJ1-1; TCRdb's D gene call, TRBD1, goes unchecked for lack of DNA. Germline CDR1 and CDR2: SGHTA and FQGTGA. CDR3 length equals 14 residues.

The J gene is TRBJ2-3, the V gene TRBV4-2; TCRdb gives TRBD2 as the D gene, but with no DNA this cannot be confirmed. Germline V gene lookup returns CDR1 LGHNA and CDR2 YNFKEQ. This CDR3 comprises 14 residues. The CDR3 loop is CASSQRAGADTQYF.